This record covers a single TCR beta chain. What antigen it recognizes has not been identified. Base qualities were left out, and no much larger clone turns up one base away. This specimen's time point label, interpreted: about 28 days (+/-7) after the second vaccine dose. Because spike-specific TCR depth and breadth did not differ between the two schedules, AZD1222 recipients who got a second dose at roughly 4 weeks were pooled with those who got a second dose at roughly 12 weeks. Samples from vaccinated people were obtained from the UK trials COV001 and COV002, which included a single-blind randomized controlled phase 2/3 trial of AZD1222 (ChAdOx1 nCoV-19) in healthy adults. For TCRbeta chain sequencing, PBMC samples were collected from trial participants at day 0 and at day 28 after the second dose. The CDR3, cysteine through phenylalanine, is 14 amino acids long. CDR3 DNA only is kept here, 42 bases in frame from base 1. V is reduced by 4 bases and J by 1 base, leaving a spacing of 11 bases between them. Based on the germline V gene, the CDR1 and CDR2 sequences are SGDLS and YYNGEE.

The CDR3 regions of human TCRbeta chains were analyzed by immunosequencing. In the source study's methods: Repertoire TCRs were checked for matches against a reference library of SARS-CoV-2-specific TCRs that had been generated using the MIRA antigen-specificity platform. Breadth was defined as the fraction of unique TCRs that were SARS-CoV-2-associated, and depth was defined as the fraction of total T cells that were SARS-CoV-2-associated. Using the MIRA data, each spike-specific TCR was mapped to the spike region that the TCR reacts to and placed in a CD4 or CD8 class. Log10-transformed breadth and depth values were compared by one-way ANOVA with Sidak's multiple comparisons tests. What TCRdb holds here is the immuneACCESS table cut down to in-frame rearrangements. Part of the clones is not present; checked against another copy, under half of the missing clones reflect an unresolved V gene, and the others are unexplained. From that table come the V and J calls and clone size; the DNA was used to work out D and trimming. A total of about 150,000 clones appear in this sample, 90% of them only once. Roughly 1.6% of the sample lies in the top ten.

This sample was taken from a study of T cell responses to AZD1222 COVID-19 vaccine (dated by TCRdb to the early 2020s). With respect to the entire study: A total of 230 to 250 trial participants underwent TCR sequencing, of whom 207 received two doses of AZD1222 and some 25 received two doses of the MenACWY control vaccine. Trial participants were enrolled into age subgroups of 18-55, 56-69 and 70-plus years, which contained around 140, 26 and 57 TCR-sequenced participants, respectively.

On the study overall, not on this receptor specifically: CD4 TCRs associated with the vaccine covered the entire spike protein, and the dominant responses were in regions 160-218 and 743-854. Nearly half of unique spike-specific TCRs reportedly recognized epitopes outside regions mutated in the B.1.351 and B.1.1.7 variants. Because no samples from the day 14 peak response were available, repertoires could be characterized only after the peak T cell response. Conclusions about previously exposed vaccinees were limited because only 6 or 7 AZD1222 recipients were SARS-CoV-2 seropositive at baseline. Participants were mostly white British and included more females than males, and it was suggested by the authors that clonal diversity may have been underestimated. In the small 56-69-year group, the increase in depth fell short of significance, most likely because of low power. Spike-specific TCR breadth and depth rose significantly after two AZD1222 doses compared with day 0 and with MenACWY recipients.

The rearrangement joined TRBV9 to TRBJ1-1; the D gene is not confidently resolved. Sequenced here: peripheral blood, sampled 28 days after the second AZD1222 dose. This clonotype was obtained from an adult who received the AZD1222 COVID-19 vaccine. The sequenced DNA is TGTGCCAGCAGCTTCACTTCCGGGAACACTGAAGCTTTCTTT. The encoded protein is CASSFTSGNTEAFF.